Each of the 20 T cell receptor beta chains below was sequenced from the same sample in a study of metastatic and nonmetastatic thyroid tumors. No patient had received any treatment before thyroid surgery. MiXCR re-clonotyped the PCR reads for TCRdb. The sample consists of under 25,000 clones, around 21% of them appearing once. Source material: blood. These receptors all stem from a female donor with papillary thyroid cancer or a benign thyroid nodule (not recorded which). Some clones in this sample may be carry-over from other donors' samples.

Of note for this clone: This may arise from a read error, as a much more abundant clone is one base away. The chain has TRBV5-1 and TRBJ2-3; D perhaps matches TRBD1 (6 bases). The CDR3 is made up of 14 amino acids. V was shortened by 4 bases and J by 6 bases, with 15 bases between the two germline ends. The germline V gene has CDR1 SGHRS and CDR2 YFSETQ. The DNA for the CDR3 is TGCGCCAGCAGCCCACAGGGCGCGTCGGATACGCAGTATTTT. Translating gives CASSPQGASDTQYF.

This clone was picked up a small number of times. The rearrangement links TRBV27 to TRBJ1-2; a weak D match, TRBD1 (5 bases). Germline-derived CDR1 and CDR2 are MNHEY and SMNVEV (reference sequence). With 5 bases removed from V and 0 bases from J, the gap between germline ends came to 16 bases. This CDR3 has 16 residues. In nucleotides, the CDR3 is TGTGCCAGCAGTCGTTTAGGGGCCGGGGCTAACTATGGCTACACCTTC. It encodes CASSRLGAGANYGYTF.

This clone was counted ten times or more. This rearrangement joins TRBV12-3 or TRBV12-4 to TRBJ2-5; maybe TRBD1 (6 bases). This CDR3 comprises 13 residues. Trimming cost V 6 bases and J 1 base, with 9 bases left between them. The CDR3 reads CASRSTGQETQYF. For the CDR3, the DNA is TGTGCCAGCAGATCGACAGGCCAAGAGACCCAGTACTTC.

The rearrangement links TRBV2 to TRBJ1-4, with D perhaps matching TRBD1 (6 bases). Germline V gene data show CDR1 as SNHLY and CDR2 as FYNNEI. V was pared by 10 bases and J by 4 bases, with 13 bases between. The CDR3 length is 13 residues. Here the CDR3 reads CATGVSGNEKLFF. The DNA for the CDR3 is TGTGCCACAGGGGTCTCTGGTAATGAAAAACTGTTTTTT.

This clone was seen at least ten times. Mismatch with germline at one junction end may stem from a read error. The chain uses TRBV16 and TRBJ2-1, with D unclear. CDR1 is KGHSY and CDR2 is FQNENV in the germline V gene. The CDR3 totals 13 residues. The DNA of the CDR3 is TGTGCCAGCAGCCTAGCCGACGGCGTTTTGTTAATCTTC. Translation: CASSLADGVLLIF.

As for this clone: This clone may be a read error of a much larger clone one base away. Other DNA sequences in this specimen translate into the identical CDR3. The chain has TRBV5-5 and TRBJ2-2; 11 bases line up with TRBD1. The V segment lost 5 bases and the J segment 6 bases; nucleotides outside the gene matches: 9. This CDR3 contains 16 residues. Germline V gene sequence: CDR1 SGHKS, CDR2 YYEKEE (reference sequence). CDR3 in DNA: TGTGCCAGCAGTCTCCCTGGACAGGGGGCCCCCGGGGAGCTGTTTTTT. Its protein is CASSLPGQGAPGELFF.

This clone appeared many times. The CDR3 protein is CASRPTAGLETQYF. In nucleotides, the CDR3 is TGTGCCAGCAGACCGACAGCGGGCTTGGAGACCCAGTACTTC. The chain employs TRBV12-3 or TRBV12-4 and TRBJ2-5; the D gene is possibly TRBD2 (6 bases). CDR3 length equals 14 residues. Trimming stripped 6 bases from V and 5 bases from J, with 16 bases between.

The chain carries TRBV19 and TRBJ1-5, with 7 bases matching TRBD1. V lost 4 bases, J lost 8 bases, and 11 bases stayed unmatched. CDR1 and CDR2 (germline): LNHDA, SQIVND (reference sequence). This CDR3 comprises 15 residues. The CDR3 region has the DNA TGTGCCAGTAGTACAGTCAGGGGGGCCAGTAAGCCCCAGCATTTT. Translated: CASSTVRGASKPQHF.

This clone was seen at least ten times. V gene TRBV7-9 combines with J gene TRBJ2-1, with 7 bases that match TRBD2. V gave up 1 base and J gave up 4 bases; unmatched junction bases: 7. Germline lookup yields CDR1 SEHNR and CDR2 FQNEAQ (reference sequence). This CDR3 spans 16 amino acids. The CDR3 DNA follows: TGTGCCAGCAGCTTAGTTGTGGCTAGCGGATACAATGAGCAGTTCTTC. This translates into CASSLVVASGYNEQFF.

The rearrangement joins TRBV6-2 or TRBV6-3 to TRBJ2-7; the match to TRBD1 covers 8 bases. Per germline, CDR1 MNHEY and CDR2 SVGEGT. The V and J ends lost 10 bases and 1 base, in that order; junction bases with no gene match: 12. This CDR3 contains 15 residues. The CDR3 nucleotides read TGTGCCACCTGGGCACTGGGACAGGTTTCCTACGAGCAGTACTTC. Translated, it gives CATWALGQVSYEQYF.

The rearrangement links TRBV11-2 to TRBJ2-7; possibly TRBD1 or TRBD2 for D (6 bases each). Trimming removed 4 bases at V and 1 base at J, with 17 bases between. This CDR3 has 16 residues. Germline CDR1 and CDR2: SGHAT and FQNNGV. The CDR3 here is CASSSLGGLGSYEQYF. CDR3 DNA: TGTGCCAGCAGCTCCTTGGGGGGCCTGGGATCCTACGAGCAGTACTTC.

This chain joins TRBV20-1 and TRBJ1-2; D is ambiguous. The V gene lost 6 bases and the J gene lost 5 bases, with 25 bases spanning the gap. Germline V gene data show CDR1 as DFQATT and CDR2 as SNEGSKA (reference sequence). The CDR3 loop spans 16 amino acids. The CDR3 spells CSAAGQGQAAYYGYTF. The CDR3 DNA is TGCAGTGCGGCCGGTCAAGGGCAGGCTGCTTATTATGGCTACACCTTC.

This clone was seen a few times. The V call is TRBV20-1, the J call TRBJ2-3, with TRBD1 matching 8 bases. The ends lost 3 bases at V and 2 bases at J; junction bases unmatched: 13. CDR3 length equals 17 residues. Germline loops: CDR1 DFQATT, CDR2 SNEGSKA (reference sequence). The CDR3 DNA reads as TGCAGTGCTAGGGAGGCCTGGGACAGGTCGTCCACAGATACGCAGTATTTT. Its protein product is CSAREAWDRSSTDTQYF.

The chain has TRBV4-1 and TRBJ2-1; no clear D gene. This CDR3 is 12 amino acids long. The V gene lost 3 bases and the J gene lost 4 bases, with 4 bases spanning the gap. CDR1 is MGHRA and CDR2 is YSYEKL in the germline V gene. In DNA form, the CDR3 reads TGCGCCAGCAGCCATGTTTACAATGAGCAGTTCTTC. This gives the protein CASSHVYNEQFF.

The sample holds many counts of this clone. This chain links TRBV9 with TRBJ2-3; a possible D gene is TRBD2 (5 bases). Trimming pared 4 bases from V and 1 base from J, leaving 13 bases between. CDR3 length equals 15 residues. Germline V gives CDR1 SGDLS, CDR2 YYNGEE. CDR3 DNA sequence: TGTGCCAGCAGCAACACCAGGACTGGCACAGATACGCAGTATTTT. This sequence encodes CASSNTRTGTDTQYF.

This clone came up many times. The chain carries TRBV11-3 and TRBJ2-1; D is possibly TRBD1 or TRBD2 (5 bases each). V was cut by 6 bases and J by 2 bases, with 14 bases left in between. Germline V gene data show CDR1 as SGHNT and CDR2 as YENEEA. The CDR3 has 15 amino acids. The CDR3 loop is CASSSGTEAYNEQFF. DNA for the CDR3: TGTGCCAGCAGTTCCGGGACGGAAGCCTACAATGAGCAGTTCTTC.

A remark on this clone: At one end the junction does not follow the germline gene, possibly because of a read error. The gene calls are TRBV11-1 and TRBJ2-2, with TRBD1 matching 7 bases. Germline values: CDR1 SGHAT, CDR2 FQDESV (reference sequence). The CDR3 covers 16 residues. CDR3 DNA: TGTGCCAGAGATCCTCCCGGTACAGGGGACACCTGGGAGCTGTTTTTT. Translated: CARDPPGTGDTWELFF.

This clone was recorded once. The DNA for the CDR3 is TGTGCCAGCAGCTTGGGGGTTGGCCAGGGGCGCGGGGGACCCTACGAGCAGTACTTC. Its protein is CASSLGVGQGRGGPYEQYF. The chain couples TRBV11-2 to TRBJ2-7; possibly TRBD2 for D (7 bases). The V gene lost 3 bases and the J gene lost 2 bases, with 26 bases spanning the gap. The germline CDR1 and CDR2 sequences are SGHAT and FQNNGV. CDR3 length: 19 residues.

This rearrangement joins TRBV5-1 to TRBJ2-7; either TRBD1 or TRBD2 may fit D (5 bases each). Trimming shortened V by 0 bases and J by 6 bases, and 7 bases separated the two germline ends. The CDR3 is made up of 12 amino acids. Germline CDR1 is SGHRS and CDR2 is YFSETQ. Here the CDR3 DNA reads TGCGCCAGCAGCTTGGTTGGGGGCGAGCAGTACTTC. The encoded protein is CASSLVGGEQYF.

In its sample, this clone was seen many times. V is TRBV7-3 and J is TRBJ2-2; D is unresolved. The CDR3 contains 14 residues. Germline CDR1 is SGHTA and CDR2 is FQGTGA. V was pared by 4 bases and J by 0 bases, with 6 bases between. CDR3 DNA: TGTGCCAGCAGCTCTACAGCGAACACCGGGGAGCTGTTTTTT. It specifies CASSSTANTGELFF.